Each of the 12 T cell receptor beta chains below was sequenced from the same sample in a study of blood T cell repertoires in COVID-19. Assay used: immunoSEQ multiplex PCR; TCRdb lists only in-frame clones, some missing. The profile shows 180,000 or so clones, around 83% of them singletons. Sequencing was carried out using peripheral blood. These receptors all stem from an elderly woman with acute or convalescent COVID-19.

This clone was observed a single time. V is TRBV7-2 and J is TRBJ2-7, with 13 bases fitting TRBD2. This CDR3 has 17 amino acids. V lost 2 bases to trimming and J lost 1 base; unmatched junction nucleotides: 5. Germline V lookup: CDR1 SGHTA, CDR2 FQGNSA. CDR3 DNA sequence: TGTGCCAGCAGCTTAACCTCACTAGCGGGAGGGTCCTACGAGCAGTACTTC. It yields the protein CASSLTSLAGGSYEQYF. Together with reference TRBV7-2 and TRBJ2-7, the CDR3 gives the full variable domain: GAGVSQSPSNKVTEKGKDVELRCDPISGHTALYWYRQSLGQGLEFLIYFQGNSAPDKSGLPSDRFSAERTGGSVSTLTIQRTQQEDSAVYLCASSLTSLAGGSYEQYFGPGTRLTVT.

The CDR3 loop reads CASSETSDRGMGTYEQYF. The CDR3 DNA reads TGCGCCAGCAGTGAGACGAGCGACAGGGGGATGGGAACCTACGAGCAGTACTTC. The chain carries TRBV10-1 and TRBJ2-7; 9 bases line up with TRBD1. There are 18 residues in the CDR3. The germline CDR1 and CDR2 sequences are WNHNN and SYGVQD (reference sequence). J was trimmed by 2 bases and V by 2 bases; bases with no gene match: 13.

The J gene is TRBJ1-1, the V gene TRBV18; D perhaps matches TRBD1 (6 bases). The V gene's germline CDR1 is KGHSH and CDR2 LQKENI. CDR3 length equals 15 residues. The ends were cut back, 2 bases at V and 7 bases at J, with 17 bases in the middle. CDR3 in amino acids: CASSPLGRGVIEAFF. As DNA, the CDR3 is TGTGCCAGCTCACCATTAGGCAGGGGAGTAATTGAAGCTTTCTTT.

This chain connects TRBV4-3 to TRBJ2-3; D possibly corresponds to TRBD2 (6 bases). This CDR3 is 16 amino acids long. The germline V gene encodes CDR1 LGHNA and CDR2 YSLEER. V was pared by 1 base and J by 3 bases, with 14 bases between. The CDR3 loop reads CASSQGRGKETDTQYF. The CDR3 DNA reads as TGCGCCAGCAGCCAAGGGCGCGGGAAGGAGACAGATACGCAGTATTTT.

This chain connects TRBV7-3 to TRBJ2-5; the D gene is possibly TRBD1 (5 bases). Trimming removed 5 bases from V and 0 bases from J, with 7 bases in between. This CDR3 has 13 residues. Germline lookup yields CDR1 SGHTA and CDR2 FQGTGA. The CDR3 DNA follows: TGTGCCAGCAGCCTAGGGGACCAAGAGACCCAGTACTTC. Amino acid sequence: CASSLGDQETQYF.

For the CDR3, the DNA is TGCAGTGCTAGTAACCACTACGCGGGAGGTTACAATGAGCAGTTCTTC. It is translated as CSASNHYAGGYNEQFF. V is TRBV20-1 and J is TRBJ2-1, with 8 bases lining up with TRBD2. CDR3 size: 16 residues. The germline CDR1 and CDR2 sequences are DFQATT and SNEGSKA (reference sequence). After removal of 3 bases from V and 4 bases from J, the junction contained 11 bases not matched to a gene.

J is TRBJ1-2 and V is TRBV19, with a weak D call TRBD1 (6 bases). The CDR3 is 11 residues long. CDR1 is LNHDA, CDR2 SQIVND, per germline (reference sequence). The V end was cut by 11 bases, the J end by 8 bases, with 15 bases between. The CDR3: CAGYRAGGYTF. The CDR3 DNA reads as TGTGCCGGGTACAGGGCCGGCGGCTACACCTTC.

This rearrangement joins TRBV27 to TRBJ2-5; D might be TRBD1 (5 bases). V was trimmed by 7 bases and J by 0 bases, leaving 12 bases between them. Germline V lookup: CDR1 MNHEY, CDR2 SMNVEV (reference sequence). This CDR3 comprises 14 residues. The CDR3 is CASMAGMYQETQYF. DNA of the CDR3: TGTGCCAGCATGGCAGGGATGTACCAAGAGACCCAGTACTTC.

CDR3 nucleotide sequence: TGTGCCACGAGTCAAACTAGCGGGGTCAACAATGAGCAGTTCTTC. Protein product: CATSQTSGVNNEQFF. V usage is TRBV10-3 and J usage is TRBJ2-1; 10 bases line up with TRBD2. V gave up 10 bases and J gave up 5 bases; unmatched junction bases: 11. The CDR3 sequence is 15 residues long. From germline, CDR1 is ENHRY and CDR2 SYGVKD.

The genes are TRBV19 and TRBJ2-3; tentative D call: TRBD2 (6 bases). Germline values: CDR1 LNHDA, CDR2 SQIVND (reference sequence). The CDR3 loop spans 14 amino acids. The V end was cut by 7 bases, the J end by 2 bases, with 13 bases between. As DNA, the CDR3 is TGTGCCAGTACGGCGGGACCCTACACAGATACGCAGTATTTT. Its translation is CASTAGPYTDTQYF.

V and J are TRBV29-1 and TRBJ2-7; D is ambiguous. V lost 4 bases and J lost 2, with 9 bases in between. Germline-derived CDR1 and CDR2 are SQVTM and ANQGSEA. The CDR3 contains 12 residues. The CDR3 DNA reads TGCAGCGTTGGGCACAGCACCTACGAGCAGTACTTC. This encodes CSVGHSTYEQYF.

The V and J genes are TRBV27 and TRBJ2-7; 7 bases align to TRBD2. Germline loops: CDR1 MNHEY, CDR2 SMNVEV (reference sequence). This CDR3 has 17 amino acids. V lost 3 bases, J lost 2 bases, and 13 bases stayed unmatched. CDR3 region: CASSFRTRLREPYEQYF. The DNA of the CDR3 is TGTGCCAGCAGTTTCCGTACTCGATTGCGGGAGCCCTACGAGCAGTACTTC.